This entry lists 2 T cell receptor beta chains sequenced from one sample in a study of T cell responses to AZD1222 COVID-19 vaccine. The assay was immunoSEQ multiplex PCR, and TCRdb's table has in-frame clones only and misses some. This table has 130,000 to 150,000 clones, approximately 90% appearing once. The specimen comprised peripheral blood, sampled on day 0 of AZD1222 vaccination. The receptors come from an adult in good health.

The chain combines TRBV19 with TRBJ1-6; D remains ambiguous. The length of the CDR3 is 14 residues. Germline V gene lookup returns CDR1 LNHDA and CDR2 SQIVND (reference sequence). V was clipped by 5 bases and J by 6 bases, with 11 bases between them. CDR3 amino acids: CASSFNSPNSPLHF. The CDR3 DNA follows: TGTGCCAGTAGTTTCAACAGTCCTAATTCACCCCTCCACTTT. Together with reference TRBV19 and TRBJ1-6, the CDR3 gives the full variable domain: DGGITQSPKYLFRKEGQNVTLSCEQNLNHDAMYWYRQDPGQGLRLIYYSQIVNDFQKGDIAEGYSVSREKKESFPLTVTSAQKNPTAFYLCASSFNSPNSPLHFGNGTRLTVT.

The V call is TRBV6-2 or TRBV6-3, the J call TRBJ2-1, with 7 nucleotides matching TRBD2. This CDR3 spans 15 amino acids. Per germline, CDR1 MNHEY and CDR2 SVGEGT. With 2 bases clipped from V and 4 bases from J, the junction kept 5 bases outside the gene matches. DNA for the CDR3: TGTGCCAGCAGTTACACGGCGGGAGCTTACAATGAGCAGTTCTTC. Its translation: CASSYTAGAYNEQFF.